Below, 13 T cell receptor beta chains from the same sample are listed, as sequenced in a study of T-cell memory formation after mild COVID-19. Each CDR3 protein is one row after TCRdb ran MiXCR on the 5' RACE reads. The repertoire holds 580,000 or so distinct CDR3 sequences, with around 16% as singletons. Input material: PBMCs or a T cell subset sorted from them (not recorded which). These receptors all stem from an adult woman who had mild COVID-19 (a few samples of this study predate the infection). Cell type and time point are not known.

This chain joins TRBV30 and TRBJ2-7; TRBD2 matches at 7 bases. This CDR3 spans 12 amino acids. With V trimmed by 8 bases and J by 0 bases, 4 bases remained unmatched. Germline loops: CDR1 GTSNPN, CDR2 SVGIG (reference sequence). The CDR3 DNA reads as TGTGCCACGATAGCGGGCTCCTACGAGCAGTACTTC. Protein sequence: CATIAGSYEQYF.

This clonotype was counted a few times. The CDR3 DNA is TGTGCCAGCAGCCAAGAGGGGCACCGGTCCTACGAGCAGTACTTC. Protein product: CASSQEGHRSYEQYF. The chain combines TRBV4-2 with TRBJ2-7, with D perhaps TRBD1 (5 bases). This CDR3 contains 15 residues. Germline-derived CDR1 and CDR2 are LGHNA and YNFKEQ. Trimming shortened V by 0 bases and J by 1 base, and 10 bases separated the two germline ends.

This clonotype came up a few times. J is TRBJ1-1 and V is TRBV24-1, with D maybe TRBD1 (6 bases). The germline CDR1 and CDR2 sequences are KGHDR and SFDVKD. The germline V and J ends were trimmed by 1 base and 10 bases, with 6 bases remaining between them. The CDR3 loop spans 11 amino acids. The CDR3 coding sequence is TGTGCCACCAGTGATTTCAGGGGAGCTTTCTTT. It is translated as CATSDFRGAFF.

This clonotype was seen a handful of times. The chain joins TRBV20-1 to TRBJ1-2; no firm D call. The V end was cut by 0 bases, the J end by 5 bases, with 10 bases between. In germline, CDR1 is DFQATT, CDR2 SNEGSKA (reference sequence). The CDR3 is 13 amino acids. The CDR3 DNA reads TGCAGTGCTAGAGACCCTTGGACTTATGGCTACACCTTC. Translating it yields CSARDPWTYGYTF.

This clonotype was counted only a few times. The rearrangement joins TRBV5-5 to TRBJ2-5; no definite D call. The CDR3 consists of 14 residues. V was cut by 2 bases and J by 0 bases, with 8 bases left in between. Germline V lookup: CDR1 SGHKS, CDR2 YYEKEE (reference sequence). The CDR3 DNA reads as TGTGCCAGCAGCTTACAGATTCACCAAGAGACCCAGTACTTC. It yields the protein CASSLQIHQETQYF.

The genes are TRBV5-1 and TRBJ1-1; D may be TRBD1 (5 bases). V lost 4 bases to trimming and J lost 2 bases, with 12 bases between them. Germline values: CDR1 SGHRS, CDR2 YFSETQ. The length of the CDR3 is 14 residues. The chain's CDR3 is CASSATDTNTEAFF. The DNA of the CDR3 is TGCGCCAGCAGCGCCACGGACACAAACACTGAAGCTTTCTTT.

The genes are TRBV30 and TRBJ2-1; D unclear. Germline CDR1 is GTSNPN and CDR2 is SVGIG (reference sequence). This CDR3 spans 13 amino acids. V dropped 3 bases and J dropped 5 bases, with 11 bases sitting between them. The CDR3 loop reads CAWSPAWDNEQFF. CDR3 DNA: TGTGCCTGGAGCCCGGCCTGGGACAATGAGCAGTTCTTC.

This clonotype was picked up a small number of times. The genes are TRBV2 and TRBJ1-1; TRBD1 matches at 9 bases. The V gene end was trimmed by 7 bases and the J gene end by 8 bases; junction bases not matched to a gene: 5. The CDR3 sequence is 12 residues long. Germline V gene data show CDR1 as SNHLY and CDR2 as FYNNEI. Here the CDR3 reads CASTNTGGEAFF. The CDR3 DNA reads TGTGCCAGCACCAACACAGGGGGCGAAGCTTTCTTT.

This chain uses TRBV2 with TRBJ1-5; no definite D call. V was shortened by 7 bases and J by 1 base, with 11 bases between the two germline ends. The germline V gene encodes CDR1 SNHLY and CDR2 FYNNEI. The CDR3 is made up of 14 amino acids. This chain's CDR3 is CASTGGWSNQPQHF. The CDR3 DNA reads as TGTGCCAGCACCGGAGGGTGGAGCAATCAGCCCCAGCATTTT.

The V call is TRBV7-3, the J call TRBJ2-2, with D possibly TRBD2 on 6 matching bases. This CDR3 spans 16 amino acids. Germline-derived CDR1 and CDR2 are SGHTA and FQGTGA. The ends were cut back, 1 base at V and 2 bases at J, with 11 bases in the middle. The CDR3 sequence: CASSLMRGKNTGELFF. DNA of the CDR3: TGTGCCAGCAGCTTAATGCGGGGCAAAAACACCGGGGAGCTGTTTTTT.

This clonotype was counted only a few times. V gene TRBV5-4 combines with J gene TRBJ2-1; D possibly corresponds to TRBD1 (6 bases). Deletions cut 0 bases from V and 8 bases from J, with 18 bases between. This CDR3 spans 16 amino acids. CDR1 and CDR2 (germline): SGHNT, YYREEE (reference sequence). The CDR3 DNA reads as TGTGCCAGCAGCTTGGGCCCCGGGACAAATGCCGATGAGCAGTTCTTC. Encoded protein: CASSLGPGTNADEQFF.

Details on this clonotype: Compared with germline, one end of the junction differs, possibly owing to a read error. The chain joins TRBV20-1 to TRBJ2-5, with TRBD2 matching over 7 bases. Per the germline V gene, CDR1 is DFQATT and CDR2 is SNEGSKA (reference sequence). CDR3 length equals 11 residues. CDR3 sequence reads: CSARWGEGFLF. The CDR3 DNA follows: TGCAGTGCTAGATGGGGGGAGGGATTCCTCTTC.

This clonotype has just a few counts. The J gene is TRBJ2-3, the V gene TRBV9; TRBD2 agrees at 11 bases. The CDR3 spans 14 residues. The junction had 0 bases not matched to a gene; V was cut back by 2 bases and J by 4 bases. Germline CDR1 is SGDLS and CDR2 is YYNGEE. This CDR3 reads CASSVTSGADTQYF. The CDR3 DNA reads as TGTGCCAGCAGCGTGACTAGCGGGGCAGATACGCAGTATTTT.